The next 17 T cell receptor beta chains were all read from a single sample in a study of T-cell reconstitution after alpha-beta-depleted transplantation in children. A TCRbeta library incorporating unique molecular identifiers was prepared. MiXCR, applied by TCRdb to the PCR reads, yields one record per CDR3 protein. This sample has just over 950,000 distinct CDR3 sequences, with around 30% found just once. The material sequenced was PBMCs, mostly from graft donor cells, taken 360 days after TCRalphabeta/CD19-depleted stem cell transplant. These receptors all come from a boy younger than two who had a stem cell transplant for SCID, so the T cells may come from the graft donor.

The rearrangement joins TRBV29-1 to TRBJ2-1, with D uncertain. The V end was cut by 4 bases, the J end by 3 bases, with 7 bases between. Germline V CDR1 and CDR2: SQVTM, ANQGSEA. There are 12 residues in the CDR3. CDR3 nucleotides: TGCAGCGTTGGCTCCGGCTACAATGAGCAGTTCTTC. Protein: CSVGSGYNEQFF.

At least ten counts were recorded for this clonotype. This chain links TRBV29-1 with TRBJ2-5, with a possible D match to TRBD1 (6 bases). In germline, CDR1 is SQVTM, CDR2 ANQGSEA. The CDR3 has 15 amino acids. The V end was cut by 1 base, the J end by 2 bases, with 14 bases between. CDR3 loop: CSVEGTARQQETQYF. The CDR3 DNA is TGCAGCGTTGAAGGGACAGCCCGCCAACAAGAGACCCAGTACTTC.

The chain couples TRBV6-2 or TRBV6-3 to TRBJ2-3; D may be TRBD2 (5 bases). The CDR3 loop spans 12 amino acids. Between the trimmed V and J ends, which lost 7 bases and 6 bases, there was a span of 11 bases. Germline CDR1 is MNHEY and CDR2 is SVGEGT. The CDR3 region has the DNA TGTGCCAGCACCTTGGGCGGGGATACGCAGTATTTT. This gives the protein CASTLGGDTQYF.

The genes are TRBV20-1 and TRBJ2-1, with 11 bases aligning to TRBD1. V shed 6 bases, J shed 6 bases, and the junction held 10 bases outside the gene matches. Per the germline V gene, CDR1 is DFQATT and CDR2 is SNEGSKA (reference sequence). The CDR3 spans 15 residues. This chain's CDR3 is CSADQGQGVSNEQFF. The CDR3 nucleotides are TGCAGTGCCGATCAGGGACAGGGGGTGTCCAATGAGCAGTTCTTC.

This chain links TRBV5-1 with TRBJ2-4; the match to TRBD2 covers 14 bases. J gave up 1 base and V 1 base, and 10 bases lay outside the gene matches. Germline loops: CDR1 SGHRS, CDR2 YFSETQ. The length of the CDR3 is 20 residues. CDR3 residues: CASSLKRGLAGAGAKNIQYF. In DNA, the CDR3 is TGCGCCAGCAGCTTGAAGAGGGGACTAGCGGGGGCGGGGGCCAAAAACATTCAGTACTTC.

To note about this clonotype: The junction differs from germline at one of its ends, possibly a read error. The V gene is TRBV5-1, the J gene TRBJ1-3; no reliable D call. The CDR3 totals 16 residues. The germline V gene encodes CDR1 SGHRS and CDR2 YFSETQ. The CDR3 DNA sequence: TGCGTCAGCAGCTTGGAGGCGCTCCTAACTGGAAACACCATATATTTT. It codes for CVSSLEALLTGNTIYF.

This clonotype turned up a few times. The J gene is TRBJ1-3, the V gene TRBV20-1; TRBD1 aligns across 7 bases. CDR3 length equals 14 residues. The germline V gene encodes CDR1 DFQATT and CDR2 SNEGSKA (reference sequence). The V segment lost 5 bases and the J segment 3 bases; nucleotides outside the gene matches: 7. In DNA, the CDR3 is TGCAGTGCTCCTCCAGACAGGGTTGGAAACACCATATATTTT. Translation: CSAPPDRVGNTIYF.

The rearrangement links TRBV6-1 to TRBJ1-2; D is perhaps TRBD1 (6 bases). CDR3 size: 15 residues. Germline loops: CDR1 MNHNS, CDR2 SASEGT. V was pared by 2 bases and J by 0 bases, with 10 bases between. CDR3 sequence (DNA): TGTGCCAGCAGTGAAACAGGGCGCCCTAACTATGGCTACACCTTC. Translated: CASSETGRPNYGYTF.

The chain uses TRBV15 and TRBJ2-5, with D tentatively TRBD1 (6 bases). The V end lost 1 base, the J end lost 1 base, and 10 bases lay between the germline ends. Germline lookup yields CDR1 LNHNV and CDR2 YYDKDF (reference sequence). The CDR3 runs 15 residues. As DNA, the CDR3 is TGTGCCACCAGCAGAGCAGGGGAGAGCCAAGAGACCCAGTACTTC. Its translation: CATSRAGESQETQYF.

This clonotype was picked up one time. The V and J genes are TRBV7-2 and TRBJ1-2; D possibly corresponds to TRBD1 (5 bases). Germline V CDR1 and CDR2: SGHTA, FQGNSA. V dropped 5 bases and J dropped 3 bases, with 16 bases sitting between them. CDR3 length: 15 amino acids. CDR3 region: CASSPLWEGYYGYTF. The CDR3 region has the DNA TGTGCCAGCAGCCCCCTATGGGAGGGGTACTATGGCTACACCTTC.

This clonotype has more than one count but fewer than ten. The gene calls are TRBV7-9 and TRBJ1-1; D perhaps matches TRBD1 (5 bases). Germline V gene lookup returns CDR1 SEHNR and CDR2 FQNEAQ (reference sequence). Between the trimmed V and J ends, which lost 2 bases and 8 bases, there was a span of 15 bases. The CDR3 is made up of 14 amino acids. The CDR3 loop reads CASSLKGAEDEAFF. As DNA, the CDR3 is TGTGCCAGCAGCTTAAAAGGGGCAGAGGACGAAGCTTTCTTT.

The gene calls are TRBV29-1 and TRBJ2-1, with 9 nucleotides matching TRBD1. The germline V gene has CDR1 SQVTM and CDR2 ANQGSEA. This CDR3 contains 13 residues. V lost 3 bases to trimming and J lost 7 bases; unmatched junction nucleotides: 4. CDR3 DNA sequence: TGCAGCGTTGAGGACAGGGGAATGAATGAGCAGTTCTTC. It translates to CSVEDRGMNEQFF.

CDR3 protein: CASSQEGLAHNEQFF. CDR3 coding DNA: TGCGCCAGCAGCCAAGAGGGACTAGCACACAATGAGCAGTTCTTC. This chain connects TRBV4-1 to TRBJ2-1, with 9 bases fitting TRBD2. Losses at the gene ends were 0 bases for V and 5 bases for J; bases not matched to a gene: 2. Germline V gives CDR1 MGHRA, CDR2 YSYEKL. The CDR3 runs to 15 residues.

This clonotype was seen repeatedly, ten times or more. The chain recombines TRBV3-1 with TRBJ2-5; D perhaps matches TRBD2 (5 bases). Germline-derived CDR1 and CDR2 are LGHDT and YNNKEL (reference sequence). V lost 1 base to trimming and J lost 5 bases, with 20 bases between them. The CDR3 contains 17 residues. CDR3 DNA: TGTGCCAGCAGCCAAGGGCTAGCTCTGGGGTTAGGTGAGACCCAGTACTTC. Translating gives CASSQGLALGLGETQYF.

This clonotype has at least ten counts. The rearrangement uses TRBV10-3 and TRBJ2-7; 8 bases are shared with TRBD2. Per germline, CDR1 ENHRY and CDR2 SYGVKD. V dropped 3 bases and J dropped 0; count of bases not matched to a gene: 4. This CDR3 contains 15 residues. CDR3 residues: CAISDPGTSSYEQYF. CDR3 in DNA: TGTGCCATCAGTGATCCAGGGACTAGCTCCTACGAGCAGTACTTC.

This clonotype was counted a few times. The rearrangement joins TRBV28 to TRBJ2-7; D unresolved. Germline lookup yields CDR1 MDHEN and CDR2 SYDVKM. The CDR3 spans 18 residues. V was shortened by 4 bases and J by 1 base, with 23 bases between the two germline ends. CDR3 bases: TGTGCCAGCAGTTCGACTGTTAGTCTCGGGCTACTATCCTACGAGCAGTACTTC. Protein product: CASSSTVSLGLLSYEQYF. The full variable domain, in which reference TRBV28 and TRBJ2-7 provide the parts outside the CDR3, is DVKVTQSSRYLVKRTGEKVFLECVQDMDHENMFWYRQDPGLGLRLIYFSYDVKMKEKGDIPEGYSVSREKKERFSLILESASTNQTSMYLCASSSTVSLGLLSYEQYFGPGTRLTVT.

The chain carries TRBV10-3 and TRBJ2-3; D may be TRBD1 or TRBD2 (6 bases each). Germline-derived CDR1 and CDR2 are ENHRY and SYGVKD. The CDR3 spans 15 residues. Trimming removed 8 bases at V and 0 bases at J, with 15 bases between. The CDR3 region is CAISFGGVSTDTQYF. CDR3 sequence (DNA): TGTGCCATCTCATTCGGGGGCGTGAGCACAGATACGCAGTATTTT.